This is a list of T cell receptor beta chains from one sample in a study of T cell responses to AZD1222 COVID-19 vaccine. Clones were read by immunoSEQ multiplex PCR, and TCRdb kept only the in-frame ones, dropping some. The sample consists of under 200,000 clones, about nine tenths of them appearing once. The sequenced sample was peripheral blood, obtained on day 0 of AZD1222 vaccination. The receptors shown here come from an adult in good health. CDR3s include the opening cysteine and the closing phenylalanine or tryptophan. The D gene is left open where the match is weak. The size entry is marked missing in some rows and otherwise reads once, few, many or a size class.

NA	TRBD2	TRBV11-2	TRBJ2-3	CASNPLAGYTDTQYF	TGTGCCAGCAACCCACTAGCGGGATACACAGATACGCAGTATTTT
NA	NA	TRBV2	TRBJ1-5	CASRGEGTQPQHF	TGTGCCAGCAGGGGCGAAGGGACTCAGCCCCAGCATTTT
once	TRBD1	TRBV19	TRBJ1-4	CASSMSRQGYEKLFF	TGTGCCAGTAGTATGTCGCGACAGGGGTATGAAAAACTGTTTTTT
few	TRBD1	TRBV7-6	TRBJ1-1	CASSSGGRNTEAFF	TGTGCCAGCAGCTCAGGGGGAAGGAACACTGAAGCTTTCTTT
once	TRBD1	TRBV11-2	TRBJ2-1	CASSLVFDREHNEQFF	TGTGCCAGCAGCTTAGTGTTTGACAGGGAGCACAATGAGCAGTTCTTC
once	NA	TRBV7-2	TRBJ1-1	CASSLIWNRDTEAFF	TGTGCCAGCAGCCTTATATGGAACAGGGATACTGAAGCTTTCTTT
NA	TRBD1	TRBV12-3/TRBV12-4	TRBJ1-1	CASSLRDRLQAFF	TGTGCCAGCAGTTTACGGGACAGACTTCAAGCTTTCTTT
NA	NA	TRBV6-5	TRBJ1-2	CASSYSRGVEGYTF	TGTGCCAGCAGTTACTCTCGAGGGGTGGAGGGCTACACCTTC
NA	NA	TRBV5-1	TRBJ2-3	CASSLQGGGYGTDTQYF	TGCGCCAGCAGCTTGCAGGGAGGTGGATACGGCACAGATACGCAGTATTTT
NA	NA	TRBV30	TRBJ1-3	CAWKGTSSGNTIYF	TGTGCCTGGAAGGGGACGAGCTCTGGAAACACCATATATTTT
NA	NA	TRBV14	TRBJ1-4	CASSRDARSEKLFF	TGTGCCAGCAGCCGTGACGCCAGAAGTGAAAAACTGTTTTTT
NA	NA	TRBV6-5	TRBJ1-1	CASTPRRNTEAFF	TGTGCCAGCACCCCACGTAGGAACACTGAAGCTTTCTTT
few	TRBD1	TRBV5-5	TRBJ2-7	CASSFRQGRSYEQYF	TGTGCCAGCAGTTTTAGACAGGGGCGCTCCTACGAGCAGTACTTC
NA	NA	TRBV18	TRBJ2-7	CASSPPDSYEQYF	TGTGCCAGCTCACCACCAGATTCCTACGAGCAGTACTTC
NA	NA	TRBV19	TRBJ1-5	CASRLRMNAGIDQPQHF	TGTGCCAGTAGACTGAGGATGAATGCAGGGATCGATCAGCCCCAGCATTTT
NA	NA	TRBV7-3	TRBJ2-6	CASSPQFGAPGQAMSGANVLTF	TGTGCCAGCAGCCCCCAATTCGGAGCCCCAGGACAAGCGATGTCTGGGGCCAACGTCCTGACTTTC
NA	NA	TRBV7-9	TRBJ2-5	CASSSVETQYF	TGTGCCAGCAGCTCAGTAGAGACCCAGTACTTC
NA	TRBD1	TRBV29-1	TRBJ2-1	CSVGQGDEQFF	TGCAGCGTTGGACAGGGCGATGAGCAGTTCTTC
NA	TRBD1	TRBV4-1	TRBJ1-5	CASSQRQGTSNQPQHF	TGCGCCAGCAGCCAACGACAGGGGACGAGCAATCAGCCCCAGCATTTT
NA	NA	TRBV19	TRBJ1-5	CASRTGNQPQHF	TGTGCCAGTAGGACAGGCAATCAGCCCCAGCATTTT
NA	NA	TRBV2	TRBJ2-1	CASSEAIGTSNEQFF	TGTGCCAGCAGTGAAGCAATAGGGACGAGCAATGAGCAGTTCTTC
NA	NA	TRBV7-6	TRBJ1-3	CASSPRGNSLAGNTIYF	TGTGCCAGCAGCCCACGGGGTAACAGTCTTGCTGGAAACACCATATATTTT
NA	NA	TRBV5-6	TRBJ2-5	CASSLVAPVLLQETQYF	TGTGCCAGCAGCTTGGTCGCGCCGGTACTACTCCAAGAGACCCAGTACTTC
NA	NA	TRBV7-2	TRBJ2-5	CASSLTAAQETQYF	TGTGCCAGCAGCTTAACGGCAGCTCAAGAGACCCAGTACTTC
NA	TRBD1	TRBV30	TRBJ1-2	CAWSMRRGRDYGYTF	TGTGCCTGGAGTATGAGAAGGGGGCGCGACTATGGCTACACCTTC
NA	NA	TRBV5-1	TRBJ1-5	CASSLEGTQPQHF	TGCGCCAGCAGCTTGGAAGGGACTCAGCCCCAGCATTTT
NA	NA	TRBV3-1/TRBV3-2	TRBJ2-1	CASSQTGRGEQFF	TGTGCCAGCAGCCAGACAGGGCGGGGTGAGCAGTTCTTC
NA	NA	TRBV4-1	TRBJ1-2	CASSQEPRTVYGYTF	TGCGCCAGCAGCCAAGAACCCCGGACGGTGTATGGCTACACCTTC
NA	TRBD2	TRBV4-1	TRBJ2-3	CASSQETQRGSTDTQYF	TGCGCCAGCAGCCAAGAGACCCAGCGGGGAAGCACAGATACGCAGTATTTT
NA	NA	TRBV5-1	TRBJ1-3	CASSLDPGAVGNTIYF	TGCGCCAGCAGCTTGGATCCGGGGGCTGTCGGAAACACCATATATTTT
few	NA	TRBV11-2	TRBJ1-1	CASSLEPSVTEAFF	TGTGCCAGCAGCTTGGAGCCCAGTGTCACTGAAGCTTTCTTT
few	TRBD1	TRBV7-9	TRBJ1-1	CASRVTGGYTEAFF	TGTGCCAGCAGGGTTACAGGGGGATATACTGAAGCTTTCTTT
NA	TRBD1	TRBV6-5	TRBJ1-2	CASSLQGAGYGYTF	TGTGCCAGCAGTCTACAGGGGGCTGGCTATGGCTACACCTTC
once	TRBD1	TRBV7-9	TRBJ1-2	CASSLAGQHGYTF	TGTGCCAGCAGCTTAGCGGGACAGCATGGCTACACCTTC
NA	NA	TRBV21-1	TRBJ1-5	CASSKDSPQGGLFQPQHF	TGTGCCAGCAGCAAAGACAGCCCTCAGGGCGGACTGTTTCAGCCCCAGCATTTT
NA	NA	TRBV30	TRBJ1-5	CAWKRLEPQHF	TGTGCCTGGAAGCGGTTGGAGCCCCAGCATTTT
NA	NA	TRBV5-1	TRBJ2-3	CASSLSGVNTDTQYF	TGCGCCAGCAGCTTAAGCGGAGTGAATACAGATACGCAGTATTTT
NA	NA	TRBV27	TRBJ1-5	CASSLSKGGGPQHF	TGTGCCAGCAGTTTATCGAAGGGGGGTGGGCCCCAGCATTTT
NA	NA	TRBV11-2	TRBJ2-3	CASSPRWTRGVDTQYF	TGTGCCAGCAGCCCCAGATGGACTAGGGGGGTGGATACGCAGTATTTT
few	NA	TRBV6-5	TRBJ1-5	CASRDGQKPQHF	TGTGCCAGCAGGGACGGACAAAAGCCCCAGCATTTT
NA	TRBD1	TRBV11-2	TRBJ2-1	CASSSTGTGGNEQFF	TGTGCCAGCAGCTCGACCGGGACAGGGGGCAATGAGCAGTTCTTC
few	NA	TRBV3-1/TRBV3-2	TRBJ1-5	CASSQRGAGQPQHF	TGTGCCAGCAGCCAGAGGGGGGCGGGCCAGCCCCAGCATTTT